The rows below give T cell receptor beta chains drawn from one sample of a study of beta chain features in type 1 diabetes. The method was immunoSEQ multiplex PCR; TCRdb's version includes in-frame clones alone and lacks a portion of them. This sample has about 740,000 clones, with 13% found just once. The sample taken for sequencing was naive CD4+ T cells from blood. The receptors here all came from a man in his late teens or twenties with type 1 diabetes. Both conserved end residues are part of each CDR3. D genes are given only for firm matches. Some rows mark clone size as missing; the rest say once, few, many or name a class of expanded clone.

.,.,TRBJ2-1,TRBV30,14,TGTGCCTCGCCAAGGGCGTCGGGTGTGAATGAGCAGTTCTTC,CASPRASGVNEQFF
.,few,TRBJ2-3,TRBV7-7,15,TGTGCCAGCAGCTTAGGGACAGCGAGCACAGATACGCAGTATTTT,CASSLGTASTDTQYF
TRBD1,.,TRBJ1-5,TRBV30,15,TGTGCCTGGAGTGGGGACAGGACGAGGGGTCAGCCCCAGCATTTT,CAWSGDRTRGQPQHF
.,few,TRBJ1-3,TRBV4-1,14,TGCGCCAGCAGCCAAGTGGATCGGTCGGACACCATATATTTT,CASSQVDRSDTIYF
TRBD1,.,TRBJ2-7,TRBV27,16,TGTGCCAGCAGTTTATTGGGACAGGGACCCTCCTACGAGCAGTACTTC,CASSLLGQGPSYEQYF
.,.,TRBJ1-1,TRBV7-9,13,TGTGCCACCAGTAGTAAACTGAACACTGAAGCTTTCTTT,CATSSKLNTEAFF
.,few,TRBJ1-2,TRBV6-5,16,TGTGCCAGCAGTTACTCTGGGGCAGAGTCGAACTATGGCTACACCTTC,CASSYSGAESNYGYTF
.,.,TRBJ2-7,TRBV7-9,11,TGTGCCAGCAGCTCGACAGACGAGCAGTACTTC,CASSSTDEQYF
TRBD1,.,TRBJ2-7,TRBV10-3,15,TGTGCCATCAGGGCCACAGGGGACGGGTTGGACGAGCAGTACTTC,CAIRATGDGLDEQYF
.,few,TRBJ2-2,TRBV2,15,TGTGCCAGCAGTGAGCTCCATGGGGAGTCCGGGGAGCTGTTTTTT,CASSELHGESGELFF
.,few,TRBJ2-1,TRBV7-9,12,TGTGCCAGCAGCTTCTCAGAAACCGAGCAGTTCTTC,CASSFSETEQFF
.,few,TRBJ2-4,TRBV28,15,TGTGCCAGCAGTTTTAGTAGGGGGATGGTGAGCATTCAGTACTTC,CASSFSRGMVSIQYF
TRBD1,.,TRBJ1-6,TRBV7-9,13,TGTGCCAGCAGACCTACAGGGGATTCACCCCTCCACTTT,CASRPTGDSPLHF
TRBD1,.,TRBJ1-2,TRBV10-3,14,TGTGCCATCAGTTGGACAGGGGAGGACTATGGCTACACCTTC,CAISWTGEDYGYTF
TRBD1,.,TRBJ2-1,TRBV9,16,TGTGCCAGCAGCGTGGATGGACAGGGCACCTACAATGAGCAGTTCTTC,CASSVDGQGTYNEQFF
.,.,TRBJ1-1,TRBV28,13,TGTGCCAGCAGTTTAATCCGGGGAACTGAAGCTTTCTTT,CASSLIRGTEAFF
TRBD1,.,TRBJ1-1,TRBV29-1,12,TGCAGCGTTCGGACAGGGGGCACTGAAGCTTTCTTT,CSVRTGGTEAFF
.,few,TRBJ1-1,TRBV5-1,15,TGCGCCAGCAGCACCGGTCCGGACCTGAACACTGAAGCTTTCTTT,CASSTGPDLNTEAFF
.,.,TRBJ1-5,TRBV7-6,16,TGTGCCAGCAGCTTAGTGCCAGGGGAGGGTTATCAGCCCCAGCATTTT,CASSLVPGEGYQPQHF
.,.,TRBJ1-1,TRBV27,15,TGTGCCAGCAGTTTAAATTACGGACAGTTAACTGAAGCTTTCTTT,CASSLNYGQLTEAFF
TRBD1,.,TRBJ1-2,TRBV29-1,13,TGCAGCGTTCGACAGGGGCTAAACTATGGCTACACCTTC,CSVRQGLNYGYTF
.,few,TRBJ1-3,TRBV9,16,TGTGCCAGCAGCGTAGGAGGGGCAGGGTCTGGAAACACCATATATTTT,CASSVGGAGSGNTIYF
.,.,TRBJ2-7,TRBV18,12,TGTGCCAGCTCACCGGGGGGCTACGAGCAGTACTTC,CASSPGGYEQYF
.,few,TRBJ1-1,TRBV14,15,TGTGCCAGCAGCCAAGGGTTCGCAGGAAACACTGAAGCTTTCTTT,CASSQGFAGNTEAFF
TRBD1,.,TRBJ2-2,TRBV6-5,15,TGTGCCAGCACCCTAGGACAGGGGCCCGCCGGGGAGCTGTTTTTT,CASTLGQGPAGELFF
.,few,TRBJ2-1,TRBV25-1,15,TGTGCCAGCAGTGAGCCGGGATACCAATACAATGAGCAGTTCTTC,CASSEPGYQYNEQFF
TRBD1,.,TRBJ1-1,TRBV6-5,16,TGTGCCAGCAGTTACTCTGGCTCCACAGGGGTCACTGAAGCTTTCTTT,CASSYSGSTGVTEAFF
TRBD1,few,TRBJ1-5,TRBV7-2,16,TGTGCCAGCGTGAAAGGGTCAGGGGGGCTGAGCCAGCCCCAGCATTTT,CASVKGSGGLSQPQHF
.,few,TRBJ2-7,TRBV27,15,TGTGCCAGCGTATCACTGACAGGCAACTCCTACGAGCAGTACTTC,CASVSLTGNSYEQYF
.,.,TRBJ2-2,TRBV30,15,TGTGCCTGGATGGCGGGGGCCCCGGGGACCGGGGAGCTGTTTTTT,CAWMAGAPGTGELFF
TRBD2,.,TRBJ2-1,TRBV7-3,16,TGTGCCAGCAGCGGAAGGGGGACTAGTATTCCCCCTGAGCAGTTCTTC,CASSGRGTSIPPEQFF
.,few,TRBJ1-5,TRBV27,12,TGTGCCGGATCGAGGAGCAATCAGCCCCAGCATTTT,CAGSRSNQPQHF
.,.,TRBJ1-2,TRBV13,15,TGTGCCAGCAGCCCCCAACAGGGAACCAACTATGGCTACACCTTC,CASSPQQGTNYGYTF
.,.,TRBJ2-1,TRBV18,14,TGTGCCAGCTCACTTGCCCAGGGGTTCCATGAGCAGTTCTTC,CASSLAQGFHEQFF
.,few,TRBJ2-7,TRBV18,14,TGTGCCAGCTCACGACGGGACGGAACCTACGAGCAGTACTTC,CASSRRDGTYEQYF
TRBD1,.,TRBJ1-1,TRBV29-1,14,TGCAGCGTGCGGACAGGGGGCCTATACACTGAAGCTTTCTTT,CSVRTGGLYTEAFF
TRBD1,few,TRBJ1-2,TRBV7-3,13,TGTGCCAGCAGCCCTACAGGGGGCTATGGCTACACCTTC,CASSPTGGYGYTF
.,.,TRBJ1-2,TRBV5-1,15,TGCGCCAGCAGCTTGGCCGAGGGACTAACCTATGGCTACACCTTC,CASSLAEGLTYGYTF
.,.,TRBJ2-4,TRBV28,10,TGTGCCACCATCAAAAACATTCAGTACTTC,CATIKNIQYF
TRBD1,.,TRBJ2-7,TRBV7-9,14,TGTGCCAGCAGCCCTGGGACAGGTCATGACGAGCAGTACTTC,CASSPGTGHDEQYF
TRBD1,few,TRBJ1-1,TRBV5-1,15,TGCGCCAGCAGCTTGGGACAGGGGGCGTGGACTGAAGCTTTCTTT,CASSLGQGAWTEAFF
.,.,TRBJ2-5,TRBV19,12,TGTGCCAGTAGTTCACGTCAAGGGACCCAGTACTTC,CASSSRQGTQYF
.,few,TRBJ2-7,TRBV7-9,11,TGTGCCAGCGGATACTCCTACGAGCAGTACTTC,CASGYSYEQYF
.,.,TRBJ2-7,TRBV14,15,TGTGCCAGCAGCCAAGGAGGAGAGAGATCCAACGAGCAGTACTTC,CASSQGGERSNEQYF
.,few,TRBJ2-5,TRBV5-1,14,TGCGCCAGCAGCCCCGGAGGTAACCAAGAGACCCAGTACTTC,CASSPGGNQETQYF
.,few,TRBJ2-7,TRBV28,14,TGTGCCAGCAGCCCGATAGGGCCGTGGGGCGAGCAGTACTTC,CASSPIGPWGEQYF
TRBD1,.,TRBJ1-2,TRBV18,17,TGTGCCAGCTCACCACTACCTGGACAGGATAAGTCCTATGGCTACACCTTC,CASSPLPGQDKSYGYTF
TRBD2,.,TRBJ2-1,TRBV11-2,18,TGTGCCAGCAGCTTAGAACTAGCGGGGGGCCTGATTTACAATGAGCAGTTCTTC,CASSLELAGGLIYNEQFF
.,.,TRBJ2-6,TRBV5-1,17,TGCGCCAGCAGCATCCTTCAGGGGTTCTCTGGGGCCAACGTCCTGACTTTC,CASSILQGFSGANVLTF
TRBD2,few,TRBJ2-2,TRBV4-1,18,TGCGCCAGCAGCCAAGGACCCGGGACTAGCGGGGTAACCGGGGAGCTGTTTTTT,CASSQGPGTSGVTGELFF
.,.,TRBJ2-5,TRBV9,10,TGTGCCAGCAGCCCCCTCACCCAGTACTTC,CASSPLTQYF
.,few,TRBJ2-7,TRBV10-3,14,TGTGCCATCAGGGGGTCGGGTTCAGCCTACGAGCAGTACTTC,CAIRGSGSAYEQYF
.,.,TRBJ1-2,TRBV9,17,TGTGCCAGCAGCGGAGGGGGGAAAAAAGACCCGCACTATGGCTACACCTTC,CASSGGGKKDPHYGYTF
.,.,TRBJ1-6,TRBV28,12,TGTGCCAGCGGCGGTAGACAATTCACCCTCCACTTT,CASGGRQFTLHF
TRBD1,.,TRBJ1-1,TRBV30,12,TGTGCCGGGACAGGTGGGAACACTGAAGCTTTCTTT,CAGTGGNTEAFF
.,.,TRBJ1-6,TRBV30,15,TGTGCCTGGAGTCGCGTAGGGACGGTTGGTTCACCCCTCCACTTT,CAWSRVGTVGSPLHF
TRBD1,few,TRBJ2-5,TRBV28,13,TGTGCCAGCGGACGACAGGGCCTTCGGACCCAGTACTTC,CASGRQGLRTQYF